What follows are 24 T cell receptor beta chains derived from one specimen sequenced in a study of CD8+ T cells in alopecia areata. cDNA prepared by RNA extraction and subsequent reverse transcription served as the template for sequencing. The assay was immunoSEQ multiplex PCR, and TCRdb's table has in-frame clones only and misses some. The table lists 150,000 to 200,000 clones, roughly 50% of them singletons. Sequenced: CD4+ T cells sorted from blood. These TCRs come from a human donor in good health.

The V gene is TRBV6-5, the J gene TRBJ1-2, with D unclear. Germline lookup yields CDR1 MNHEY and CDR2 SVGAGI. This CDR3 contains 14 residues. V lost 6 bases and J lost 2, with 13 bases in between. In nucleotides, the CDR3 is TGTGCCAGCAGACCGACGGGCCGAAACTATGGCTACACCTTC. Its translation is CASRPTGRNYGYTF.

This chain joins TRBV6-5 and TRBJ1-5, with TRBD1 as a possible D gene (5 bases). V was clipped by 7 bases and J by 5 bases, with 12 bases between them. CDR3 length equals 13 residues. The V gene's germline CDR1 is MNHEY and CDR2 SVGAGI. CDR3 nucleotide sequence: TGTGCCAGCAAGCAGGGTGGGGATCAGCCCCAGCATTTT. Residues: CASKQGGDQPQHF.

This clone was seen a few times. This chain links TRBV14 with TRBJ1-1; TRBD1 matches 10 bases. Trimming took 2 bases from V and 1 from J; bases not matched to a gene: 1. Germline V gives CDR1 SGHDN, CDR2 FVKESK. CDR3 length equals 15 residues. Here the CDR3 DNA reads TGTGCCAGCAGCCAAAGGACAGGGGGGAACACTGAAGCTTTCTTT. As protein: CASSQRTGGNTEAFF.

The rearrangement joins TRBV7-8 to TRBJ2-5; 8 bases line up with TRBD1. Germline values: CDR1 SGHVS, CDR2 FQNEAQ. CDR3 size: 16 residues. The V and J ends lost 2 bases and 6 bases, in that order; junction bases with no gene match: 11. In DNA, the CDR3 is TGTGCCAGCAGCTTATCTGCGAGCACAGGGGGGAAGACCCAGTACTTC. Translating it yields CASSLSASTGGKTQYF.

CDR3 loop: CASGRGQQETQYF. DNA for the CDR3: TGTGCCAGCGGGAGAGGACAGCAAGAGACCCAGTACTTC. V and J are TRBV25-1 and TRBJ2-5; the D gene is possibly TRBD1 (6 bases). The V and J ends lost 8 bases and 2 bases respectively, with 12 bases between them. CDR3 length equals 13 residues. Germline CDR1 MGHDK, CDR2 SYGVNS.

Comment on this clone: The sample contains more than one DNA sequence encoding this CDR3. V is TRBV5-1 and J is TRBJ2-5; D gene uncertain. In germline, CDR1 is SGHRS, CDR2 YFSETQ. The CDR3 is made up of 11 amino acids. V shed 4 bases and J shed 3 bases, with 4 bases lying between them. DNA for the CDR3: TGCGCCAGCAGCCTTAAAGAGACCCAGTACTTC. Residues: CASSLKETQYF.

The chain recombines TRBV7-2 with TRBJ2-1; no definite D call. Trimming removed 6 bases from V and 5 bases from J, with 5 bases in between. CDR1 SGHTA and CDR2 FQGNSA come from the germline V gene. The CDR3 runs to 11 residues. Written as DNA, the CDR3 is TGTGCCAGCAGACTAAACAATGAGCAGTTCTTC. Translated, it gives CASRLNNEQFF.

This clone was found a few times. The chain has TRBV14 and TRBJ1-4, with 9 bases that match TRBD1. This CDR3 contains 15 residues. The ends lost 8 bases at V and 10 bases at J; junction bases unmatched: 14. Germline loops: CDR1 SGHDN, CDR2 FVKESK. CDR3 sequence reads: CASAQFGTGRGKLFF. Here the CDR3 DNA reads TGTGCCAGCGCTCAATTCGGGACAGGGAGGGGAAAACTGTTTTTT.

V and J are TRBV29-1 and TRBJ2-1, with 8 nucleotides matching TRBD1. CDR3 length: 15 amino acids. Trimming cost V 7 bases and J 4 bases; bases outside gene matches: 12. Germline CDR1 is SQVTM and CDR2 is ANQGSEA. The CDR3: CSGKIGQGGYNEQFF. CDR3 DNA: TGCAGCGGAAAAATCGGACAGGGCGGGTACAATGAGCAGTTCTTC.

The sample holds one count of this clone. The rearrangement uses TRBV6-1 and TRBJ1-5; D possibly corresponds to TRBD1 (5 bases). The germline CDR1 and CDR2 sequences are MNHNS and SASEGT. Trimming took 8 bases from V and 4 from J, leaving 9 bases between them. This CDR3 contains 12 residues. The CDR3 region has the DNA TGTGCCAGCCGCGACAGTAATCAGCCCCAGCATTTT. Amino acids: CASRDSNQPQHF.

The rearrangement joins TRBV2 to TRBJ1-1; D is uncertain. This CDR3 is built from 13 residues. With 5 bases removed from V and 3 bases from J, the gap between germline ends came to 10 bases. CDR1 SNHLY and CDR2 FYNNEI come from the germline V gene. CDR3 in amino acids: CASSKERDTEAFF. In nucleotides, the CDR3 is TGTGCCAGCAGTAAGGAGAGGGACACTGAAGCTTTCTTT.

This clone was observed a few times. CDR3 region: CSAGLTGVETQYF. For the CDR3, the DNA is TGCAGCGCCGGACTGACAGGGGTGGAGACCCAGTACTTC. The genes are TRBV29-1 and TRBJ2-5, with 8 positions matching TRBD1. This CDR3 contains 13 residues. Germline trimming cut 7 bases from V and 5 bases from J; bases unmatched to any gene: 9. The germline CDR1 and CDR2 sequences are SQVTM and ANQGSEA.

This sequence joins TRBV7-9 and TRBJ2-5, with D perhaps TRBD2 (5 bases). The CDR3 totals 13 residues. Germline values: CDR1 SEHNR, CDR2 FQNEAQ (reference sequence). Trimming shortened V by 4 bases and J by 4 bases, and 10 bases separated the two germline ends. CDR3 sequence (DNA): TGTGCCAGCAGCTCACTAGGGCCAGAGACCCAGTACTTC. Protein: CASSSLGPETQYF.

This clone was detected only a few times. The chain couples TRBV28 to TRBJ1-2; possible D gene TRBD1, 6 bases. Germline values: CDR1 MDHEN, CDR2 SYDVKM. V was shortened by 5 bases and J by 4 bases, with 17 bases between the two germline ends. This CDR3 is 15 amino acids long. The CDR3 DNA sequence: TGTGCCAGCAGTAGCCAGGGGCCCACAGGCTATGGCTACACCTTC. Translating gives CASSSQGPTGYGYTF.

The chain has TRBV29-1 and TRBJ2-5, with D unresolved. The CDR3 sequence is 13 residues long. V lost 4 bases, J lost 5 bases, and 14 bases lay in between. Germline loops: CDR1 SQVTM, CDR2 ANQGSEA. As DNA, the CDR3 is TGCAGCGTTGGGAAGGGCGCCTATGAGACCCAGTACTTC. Protein sequence: CSVGKGAYETQYF.

The chain has TRBV5-6 and TRBJ2-5; no reliable D call. The germline V gene encodes CDR1 SGHDT and CDR2 YYEEEE. The ends were cut back, 4 bases at V and 7 bases at J, with 20 bases in the middle. The CDR3 covers 15 residues. In nucleotides, the CDR3 is TGTGCCAGCAGCACGGACCGCGTACCTCGAGGGACCCAGTACTTC. Its translation: CASSTDRVPRGTQYF. Filled out from reference TRBV5-6 and TRBJ2-5, the complete variable domain reads DAGVTQSPTHLIKTRGQQVTLRCSPKSGHDTVSWYQQALGQGPQFIFQYYEEEERQRGNFPDRFSGHQFPNYSSELNVNALLLGDSALYLCASSTDRVPRGTQYFGPGTRLLVL.

This clone is categorized as medium-sized. This chain connects TRBV11-2 to TRBJ1-2; weak D call: TRBD1 (5 bases). Trimming left V 3 bases short and J 0 bases short, with 8 bases between. CDR1 is SGHAT, CDR2 FQNNGV, per germline. The CDR3 covers 14 residues. CDR3 sequence: CASSLGLANYGYTF. The CDR3 DNA is TGTGCCAGCAGCTTGGGGCTAGCTAACTATGGCTACACCTTC.

This rearrangement joins TRBV9 to TRBJ2-4; the D gene is possibly TRBD2 (6 bases). Germline CDR1 is SGDLS and CDR2 is YYNGEE. V dropped 2 bases and J dropped 9 bases, with 12 bases sitting between them. The CDR3 sequence is 13 residues long. The CDR3 is CASSVVGGGIQYF. CDR3 DNA: TGTGCCAGCAGCGTTGTTGGGGGAGGCATTCAGTACTTC.

The sample holds a few counts of this clone. The V call is TRBV2, the J call TRBJ2-6; tentative D call: TRBD1 (5 bases). This CDR3 has 13 amino acids. The germline V gene has CDR1 SNHLY and CDR2 FYNNEI. In DNA form, the CDR3 reads TGTGCAATCAGGGAAACTGGGGCCAACGTCCTGACTTTC. Translated, it gives CAIRETGANVLTF. The variable domain in full, completed from reference TRBV2 and TRBJ2-6, reads EPEVTQTPSHQVTQMGQEVILRCVPISNHLYFYWYRQILGQKVEFLVSFYNNEISEKSEIFDDQFSVERPDGSNFTLKIRSTKLEDSAMYFCAIRETGANVLTFGAGSRLTVL.

V is TRBV5-1 and J is TRBJ2-7; the match to TRBD2 covers 8 bases. Looked up from germline, CDR1 is SGHRS and CDR2 is YFSETQ. The CDR3 is 15 amino acids. The J segment lost 2 bases and the V segment lost 4 bases, leaving 8 bases of the junction unmatched. CDR3: CASSQTSGEAYEQYF. The CDR3 nucleotides read TGCGCCAGCAGCCAAACTAGCGGTGAGGCCTACGAGCAGTACTTC.

The genes are TRBV18 and TRBJ2-5, with no clear D. CDR1 is KGHSH, CDR2 LQKENI, per germline. The CDR3 loop spans 12 amino acids. Trimming took 2 bases from V and 5 from J, leaving 6 bases between them. The CDR3 region has the DNA TGTGCCAGCTCACCAAAGATGGAGACCCAGTACTTC. Amino acid sequence: CASSPKMETQYF.

The chain employs TRBV6-1 and TRBJ2-3; 9 nucleotides align to TRBD2. The length of the CDR3 is 15 residues. The germline V gene has CDR1 MNHNS and CDR2 SASEGT. V lost 2 bases to trimming and J lost 6 bases; unmatched junction nucleotides: 6. Here the CDR3 DNA reads TGTGCCAGCAGTGAAAGTAGCGGGAGCGGGGATACGCAGTATTTT. Its protein product is CASSESSGSGDTQYF.

This clone came up a few times. The chain combines TRBV2 with TRBJ1-1, with D uncertain. This CDR3 has 11 residues. Germline V gene sequence: CDR1 SNHLY, CDR2 FYNNEI. The V gene lost 7 bases and the J gene lost 0 bases, with 3 bases spanning the gap. CDR3 DNA sequence: TGTGCCAGCACGGTGAACACTGAAGCTTTCTTT. Translation: CASTVNTEAFF. Filled out from reference TRBV2 and TRBJ1-1, the complete variable domain reads EPEVTQTPSHQVTQMGQEVILRCVPISNHLYFYWYRQILGQKVEFLVSFYNNEISEKSEIFDDQFSVERPDGSNFTLKIRSTKLEDSAMYFCASTVNTEAFFGQGTRLTVV.

Only a few counts were recorded for this clone. The chain joins TRBV5-1 to TRBJ2-5, with TRBD2 identical over 7 bases. This CDR3 spans 14 amino acids. CDR1 SGHRS and CDR2 YFSETQ come from the germline V gene. Germline trimming cut 2 bases from V and 5 bases from J; bases unmatched to any gene: 6. The CDR3 loop reads CASSFSGNRETQYF. In DNA, the CDR3 is TGCGCCAGCAGCTTCAGCGGGAATCGGGAGACCCAGTACTTC.